This T cell receptor (beta chain) was sequenced in a study of identical twins (TCRdb year 2016). A note on the overall study: TCR alpha and beta repertoires from monozygotic twins, unrelated adults of various ages and cord blood were deep-sequenced to test whether fetal clonotypes persist. To rule out contamination, replicate twin experiments were performed at different times with different library preparation protocols. Overall results and qualifications from the work: Compared with coincidental sharing between unrelated individuals, out-of-frame TCR alpha sequences shared between twins showed an excess of sequences with low generation probability. Abundant cord blood beta clonotypes had fewer insertions, young adult naive repertoires showed a similar but weaker trend, and memory repertoires showed no such trend. Recombination models systematically underestimated out-of-frame TCR alpha sharing in monozygotic twins but agreed with sharing between unrelated individuals. A weaker excess of twin sharing was found in beta out-of-frame sequences because the signal-to-noise ratio was lowered by fewer shared sequences. Because the same donors could not be followed over many years, the conclusions depended on cross-sectional statistical analysis. Zero-insertion analyses could be partly confounded by invariant T cells such as MAIT and iNKT, though diverse VJ usage argued against such confounding for most clonotypes.

Libraries were prepared through 5' RACE. TCRdb names Illumina HiSeq 2000 as the instrument used. A universal primer binding site was added through template switching, and the final cDNA carried a unique molecular identifier so that TCR cDNA molecules could be counted accurately. Specific primers in the conserved constant-segment region were used to synthesize first-strand cDNA for the TCR alpha and beta chains. To control for contamination, every cDNA library carried two barcodes: a SMART-Mk sample barcode plus Illumina barcodes. Two successive PCR steps introduced TruSeq adapter sequences along with Illumina sample barcodes. TCR alpha and beta cDNA libraries were sequenced on the Illumina HiSeq platform with custom primers. Concerning the study's data processing: Raw reads were processed with MiGEC to extract unique molecular identifiers, and MiXCR was used to determine CDR3 positions. Recombination models were inferred per individual with the repgenHMM and IGoR tools using an EM algorithm. Shared clonotypes were analyzed with the tcR package in R, and sharing was normalized by the product of cloneset sizes. Out-of-frame nonproductive sequences were analyzed to study raw recombination free of thymic and clonal selection effects. TCRdb passed the public sequencing reads through fastp at Q25 and MiXCR, retaining productive beta sequences. Entries are consolidated by CDR3 protein sequence, retaining the most common genes and DNA. Here the V and J calls rest on TCRdb's processing, not on the authors' analysis. The sample table records under 800,000 distinct CDR3 sequences; about 20% of these occur just once. About 4.5% of the sample rests with the top ten.

At the junction V is shortened by 7 bases and J by 1 base, with 17 bases in between. Taken from the germline V gene, the CDR1 and CDR2 loops are SQVTM and ANQGSEA. The CDR3 spans 15 residues, from the cysteine through the phenylalanine. CDR3 DNA is the only sequence kept; it has 45 bases, read in frame from the first base. Points on this clonotype: There is no known antigen for this receptor. Within one base of it there is no much larger clone, and no base qualities were kept.

Only healthy Caucasian donors were included. The twin cohort consisted of three pairs of female monozygotic twins, all aged about 18 to 29 years. RNA for TCR libraries was isolated from peripheral blood mononuclear cells. This sample also belongs to another study, concerning T cells expressing NK-cell markers. The second study's paper adds: Three sorted T-cell subsets (CD3+CD56+NKG2C+, CD3+CD56+NKG2C- and CD3+CD56-NKG2C+) from roughly 8 donors had their TCR beta-chain repertoires profiled. Among the eight sequenced donors, seven were HCMV-seropositive and one was HCMV-seronegative. To restrict sorting to alphabetaTCR-expressing T cells, an anti-gammadeltaTCR antibody was added in several experiments. For six donors, the dominant CD3+CD56+NKG2C+ clonotypes were among the top 10 CD8+ clonotypes and accounted for roughly 1.0-7.5% of CD8+ T cells. Those dominant clonotypes were again the most abundant among CD3+CD56-NKG2C+ cells in a handful of donors, at roughly 25-60.1%. It remained unclear whether the expanded NKG2C-expressing T cell clones were specific for HCMV antigens. All eight donors whose samples were sequenced were randomly selected healthy volunteers, three of them men and five women. A commercial ELISA kit detecting HCMV-specific IgG in serum was used to determine HCMV serostatus. For over five donors, bulk peripheral blood T-cell repertoires were also sequenced from unsorted PBMC. MIGEC handled demultiplexing of the reads and grouping by UMI, while MiTCR was used to assemble and quantify clonotypes. To exclude erroneous sequences, only TCR cDNA sequences supported by at least two reads were retained. The tcR package was used for downstream repertoire analysis, with clonotypes matched between fractions based on CDR3 nucleotide sequence plus V segment. Antigen specificity was annotated against VDJdb with VDJmatch, allowing one amino acid substitution in CDR3.

Material for sequencing was PBMCs. The TCR comes from a woman younger than 30 in good health. The rearranged chain carries TRBV29-1 and TRBJ2-1; the D segment could be TRBD2, given 7 matching bases. DNA sequence: TGCAGCGGGGGGAGGGCCACAGGGTCCTACAATGAGCAGTTCTTC. Translated, it reads CSGGRATGSYNEQFF.